The 25 T cell receptor beta chains in this list originate from one sample, sequenced in a study of blood T cell repertoires in COVID-19. The repertoire was sequenced with immunoSEQ multiplex PCR; TCRdb's copy has only in-frame clones and lacks some. This table has around 290,000 clones, 80% to 90% appearing once. The sample consisted of peripheral blood. These receptors originate from a man aged 40-55 years with acute or convalescent COVID-19.

The chain joins TRBV19 to TRBJ2-2; 7 bases align to TRBD1. J lost 0 bases, V lost 8 bases, and 6 bases had no gene match. The germline gives CDR1 LNHDA, CDR2 SQIVND (reference sequence). The CDR3 is made up of 15 amino acids. The CDR3 DNA reads as TGTGCCAGTTCGAGGGGGACAGCGAACACCGGGGAGCTGTTTTTT. It specifies CASSRGTANTGELFF.

This chain uses TRBV24-1 with TRBJ1-2; D possibly corresponds to TRBD1 (6 bases). The CDR3 is 14 amino acids. V was trimmed by 5 bases and J by 1 base, leaving 10 bases between them. Germline V gives CDR1 KGHDR, CDR2 SFDVKD. The CDR3 sequence: CATSVGHYNYGYTF. The DNA of the CDR3 is TGTGCCACCAGTGTGGGACACTATAACTATGGCTACACCTTC.

This clone was counted between two and nine times. The V gene is TRBV4-1, the J gene TRBJ2-1, with TRBD2 identical over 8 bases. CDR3 length equals 17 residues. J lost 5 bases, V lost 3 bases, and 12 bases had no gene match. CDR1 is MGHRA, CDR2 YSYEKL, per germline. The CDR3 loop reads CASSHPSASGGNNEQFF. For the CDR3, the DNA is TGCGCCAGCAGCCATCCCTCGGCGAGCGGGGGAAACAATGAGCAGTTCTTC.

The chain employs TRBV6-6 and TRBJ1-3; D is uncertain. CDR1 and CDR2 from the germline V gene are MNHNY and SVGAGI (reference sequence). The V end was cut by 4 bases, the J end by 0 bases, with 13 bases between. The CDR3 totals 16 residues. As DNA, the CDR3 is TGTGCCAGCAGTTCCCACTGGGAGGTCTCTGGAAACACCATATATTTT. Its translation: CASSSHWEVSGNTIYF.

The chain employs TRBV27 and TRBJ2-3, with D perhaps matching TRBD2 (6 bases). CDR1 is MNHEY, CDR2 SMNVEV, per germline (reference sequence). This CDR3 comprises 15 residues. Trimming shortened V by 5 bases and J by 2 bases, and 14 bases separated the two germline ends. CDR3 region: CASSEVGGYTDTQYF. The CDR3 DNA follows: TGTGCCAGCAGTGAGGTGGGGGGTTACACAGATACGCAGTATTTT.

The chain recombines TRBV27 with TRBJ1-5; 11 bases align to TRBD1. Unmatched junction bases numbered 4, after V lost 5 bases and J lost 7 bases. The CDR3 is 14 amino acids. Germline V CDR1 and CDR2: MNHEY, SMNVEV (reference sequence). The CDR3 loop is CASSGQGAWQPQHF. In DNA, the CDR3 is TGTGCCAGCAGTGGACAGGGGGCATGGCAGCCCCAGCATTTT.

The gene calls are TRBV12-5 and TRBJ1-2; 7 positions match TRBD1. The V segment lost 5 bases and the J segment 6 bases; nucleotides outside the gene matches: 12. CDR3 length: 15 amino acids. Germline loops: CDR1 LGHNT, CDR2 FRNRAP. As DNA, the CDR3 is TGTGCTAGTGGTCCCGGGCCCGCAACAGGGGATGGCTACACCTTC. Its protein is CASGPGPATGDGYTF.

The rearrangement links TRBV6-5 to TRBJ2-7; 7 bases are shared with TRBD1. CDR1 and CDR2 from the germline V gene are MNHEY and SVGAGI. CDR3 length: 14 residues. Trimming cost V 6 bases and J 0 bases; bases outside gene matches: 5. CDR3 residues: CASSYRGPSYEQYF. The CDR3 DNA sequence: TGTGCCAGCAGCTACAGGGGCCCCTCCTACGAGCAGTACTTC.

The CDR3 DNA is TGTGCCAGCAAGGTCGGACAGTCCAACTATGGCTACACCTTC. This codes for CASKVGQSNYGYTF. J is TRBJ1-2 and V is TRBV5-6; TRBD1 might be the D (6 bases). V lost 6 bases, J lost 2 bases, and 14 bases lay in between. The germline V gene has CDR1 SGHDT and CDR2 YYEEEE. There are 14 residues in the CDR3. Full variable domain (rest looked up from reference TRBV5-6 and TRBJ1-2): DAGVTQSPTHLIKTRGQQVTLRCSPKSGHDTVSWYQQALGQGPQFIFQYYEEEERQRGNFPDRFSGHQFPNYSSELNVNALLLGDSALYLCASKVGQSNYGYTFGSGTRLTVV.

V is TRBV5-1 and J is TRBJ1-4, with no clear D. The CDR3 sequence is 15 residues long. V lost 4 bases and J lost 4, with 14 bases in between. In germline, CDR1 is SGHRS, CDR2 YFSETQ. CDR3 DNA: TGCGCCAGCAGCCCCTACAAGGGAGTTAATGAAAAACTGTTTTTT. Translation: CASSPYKGVNEKLFF.

J is TRBJ1-5 and V is TRBV27; the D gene is possibly TRBD1 (6 bases). The CDR3 totals 16 residues. Germline CDR1 reads MNHEY; CDR2 reads SMNVEV (reference sequence). The ends were cut back, 5 bases at V and 5 bases at J, with 19 bases in the middle. CDR3 nucleotides: TGTGCCAGCAGTGCTCACAGGGCGCTGGGGGATCAGCCCCAGCATTTT. It codes for CASSAHRALGDQPQHF.

The rearrangement links TRBV24-1 to TRBJ2-2, with 7 bases identical to TRBD1. CDR3 length: 16 amino acids. Trimming removed 4 bases from V and 6 bases from J; junction bases left unmatched: 10. Looked up from germline, CDR1 is KGHDR and CDR2 is SFDVKD. CDR3 nucleotide sequence: TGTGCCACCAGTGACCCCCCCCATGACAGGGCCGGGGAGCTGTTTTTT. Translation: CATSDPPHDRAGELFF.

This chain uses TRBV5-4 with TRBJ2-3; 11 positions match TRBD2. The germline V gene encodes CDR1 SGHNT and CDR2 YYREEE (reference sequence). V lost 3 bases to trimming and J lost 3 bases; unmatched junction nucleotides: 3. The CDR3 runs to 15 residues. The CDR3, as DNA: TGTGCCAGCAGCTCTCTAGCGGGGGGAACAGATACGCAGTATTTT. Its protein is CASSSLAGGTDTQYF.

In DNA, the CDR3 is TGTGCCAGCAGCCGCACAGGGAATCAGCCCCAGCATTTT. It specifies CASSRTGNQPQHF. V gene TRBV5-6 combines with J gene TRBJ1-5, with a weak D call TRBD1 (6 bases). Germline V gene lookup returns CDR1 SGHDT and CDR2 YYEEEE. This CDR3 is built from 13 residues. V shed 4 bases and J shed 4 bases, with 9 bases lying between them.

The chain joins TRBV12-3 or TRBV12-4 to TRBJ1-2; D is undetermined. V was cut by 6 bases and J by 0 bases, with 8 bases left in between. The CDR3 has 13 residues. Here the CDR3 DNA reads TGTGCCAGCAGCCGACATTCTAACTATGGCTACACCTTC. Translated, it gives CASSRHSNYGYTF.

This rearrangement joins TRBV19 to TRBJ1-5, with D perhaps matching TRBD1 (5 bases). The CDR3 is 15 residues long. With 3 bases removed from V and 5 bases from J, the gap between germline ends came to 14 bases. CDR1 is LNHDA and CDR2 is SQIVND in the germline V gene (reference sequence). The CDR3 spells CASSIRDGRYQPQHF. Here the CDR3 DNA reads TGTGCCAGTAGTATTAGGGACGGGAGATATCAGCCCCAGCATTTT.

The genes are TRBV6-5 and TRBJ1-2; 9 bases line up with TRBD1. Per the germline V gene, CDR1 is MNHEY and CDR2 is SVGAGI. V shed 8 bases and J 1 base; nucleotides not matched to a gene: 5. CDR3 length equals 14 residues. In nucleotides, the CDR3 is TGTGCCAGCGGGGGACAGGGACTTAACTATGGCTACACCTTC. It yields the protein CASGGQGLNYGYTF.

This sequence joins TRBV5-1 and TRBJ1-1; D might be TRBD1 (6 bases). The CDR3 contains 14 residues. V gave up 2 bases and J gave up 6 bases, with 14 bases separating them. Per the germline V gene, CDR1 is SGHRS and CDR2 is YFSETQ. Written as DNA, the CDR3 is TGCGCCAGCAGCTTAGGGGGTTTTTTCTCTGAAGCTTTCTTT. Protein: CASSLGGFFSEAFF.

This clone was counted between two and nine times. The rearrangement links TRBV14 to TRBJ1-2; the match to TRBD1 covers 7 bases. This CDR3 is 14 amino acids long. CDR1 is SGHDN and CDR2 is FVKESK in the germline V gene. The V gene end was trimmed by 2 bases and the J gene end by 0 bases; junction bases not matched to a gene: 0. CDR3 amino acids: CASSQQGANYGYTF. Here the CDR3 DNA reads TGTGCCAGCAGCCAACAGGGGGCTAACTATGGCTACACCTTC.

This chain joins TRBV9 and TRBJ2-7, with TRBD1 matching 11 bases. CDR1 is SGDLS, CDR2 YYNGEE, per germline. V lost 3 bases and J lost 7; bases outside the gene matches: 6. The CDR3 consists of 14 residues. The DNA of the CDR3 is TGTGCCAGCAGCGCACGGGACAGGGGGGTGGAGCAGTACTTC. Its protein product is CASSARDRGVEQYF.

The CDR3, as DNA: TGTGCCAGCAGCTTAGTCCAGGGAGGCTATGGCTACACCTTC. This encodes CASSLVQGGYGYTF. The V and J genes are TRBV7-9 and TRBJ1-2; D may be TRBD1 (5 bases). Trimming cost V 1 base and J 4 bases, with 10 bases left between them. This CDR3 contains 14 residues. Germline-derived CDR1 and CDR2 are SEHNR and FQNEAQ (reference sequence).

The V gene is TRBV3-1 (or the pseudogene TRBV3-2), the J gene TRBJ1-2; possible D gene TRBD1, 6 bases. Germline CDR1 is LGHDT and CDR2 is YNNKEL (reference sequence). The CDR3 covers 15 residues. Trimming left V 2 bases short and J 8 bases short, with 18 bases between. CDR3 sequence reads: CASSQRGVGGQGYTF. CDR3 DNA sequence: TGTGCCAGCAGCCAAAGGGGTGTCGGGGGGCAAGGCTACACCTTC.

V and J are TRBV7-9 and TRBJ1-4; D call uncertain. Germline V gene lookup returns CDR1 SEHNR and CDR2 FQNEAQ (reference sequence). V gave up 2 bases and J gave up 0 bases, with 10 bases separating them. The CDR3 runs 16 residues. CDR3 sequence reads: CASSLRQAATNEKLFF. The CDR3 DNA reads as TGTGCCAGCAGCTTAAGGCAGGCCGCAACTAATGAAAAACTGTTTTTT.

This rearrangement joins TRBV4-2 to TRBJ2-3; TRBD2 matches 8 bases. CDR3 length equals 16 residues. The germline V gene has CDR1 LGHNA and CDR2 YNFKEQ. V lost 4 bases and J lost 7; bases outside the gene matches: 13. As DNA, the CDR3 is TGTGCCAGCAGCCCAGGGTCTAGCGGGCTCGAAAATACGCAGTATTTT. As protein: CASSPGSSGLENTQYF.

V gene TRBV2 combines with J gene TRBJ2-2; 9 bases are shared with TRBD1. Germline V CDR1 and CDR2: SNHLY, FYNNEI. This CDR3 is built from 17 residues. V was clipped by 5 bases and J by 1 base; unmatched bases: 8. The CDR3 here is CASSRPGQGRNTGELFF. The CDR3 DNA is TGTGCCAGCAGTAGACCGGGACAGGGTAGGAACACCGGGGAGCTGTTTTTT.